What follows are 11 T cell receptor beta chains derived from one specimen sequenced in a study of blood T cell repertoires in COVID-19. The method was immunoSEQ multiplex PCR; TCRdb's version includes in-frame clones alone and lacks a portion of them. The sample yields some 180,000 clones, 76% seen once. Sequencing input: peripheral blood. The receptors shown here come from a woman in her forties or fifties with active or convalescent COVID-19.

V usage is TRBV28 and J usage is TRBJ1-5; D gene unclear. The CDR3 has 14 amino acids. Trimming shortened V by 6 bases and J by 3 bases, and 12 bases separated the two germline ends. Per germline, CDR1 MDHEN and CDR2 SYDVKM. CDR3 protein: CASSLGRDNQPQHF. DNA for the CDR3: TGTGCCAGCAGCCTCGGGAGGGACAATCAGCCCCAGCATTTT.

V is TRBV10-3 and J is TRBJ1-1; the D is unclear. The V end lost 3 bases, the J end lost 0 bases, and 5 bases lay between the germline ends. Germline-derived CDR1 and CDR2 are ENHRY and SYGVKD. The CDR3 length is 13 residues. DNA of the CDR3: TGTGCCATCAGTGAACTTATGAACACTGAAGCTTTCTTT. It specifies CAISELMNTEAFF.

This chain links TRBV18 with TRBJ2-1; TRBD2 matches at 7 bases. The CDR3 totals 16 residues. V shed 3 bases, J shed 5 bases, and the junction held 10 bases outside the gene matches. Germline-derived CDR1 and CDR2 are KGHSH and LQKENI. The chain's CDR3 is CASSPIRGTIDNEQFF. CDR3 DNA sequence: TGTGCCAGCTCACCGATACGGGGGACTATAGACAATGAGCAGTTCTTC.

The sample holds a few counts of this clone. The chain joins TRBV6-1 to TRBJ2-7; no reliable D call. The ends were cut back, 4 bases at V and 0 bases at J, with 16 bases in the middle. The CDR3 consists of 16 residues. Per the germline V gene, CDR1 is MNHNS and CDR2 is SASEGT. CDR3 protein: CASSGGWVFSSYEQYF. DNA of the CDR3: TGTGCCAGCAGTGGCGGATGGGTCTTCAGCTCCTACGAGCAGTACTTC.

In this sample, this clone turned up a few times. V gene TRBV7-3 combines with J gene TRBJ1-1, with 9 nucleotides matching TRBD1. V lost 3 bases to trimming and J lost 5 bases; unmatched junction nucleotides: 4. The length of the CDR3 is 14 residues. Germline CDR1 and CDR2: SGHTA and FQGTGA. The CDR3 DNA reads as TGTGCCAGCAGCTTCACAGGGGGCGCAACTGAAGCTTTCTTT. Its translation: CASSFTGGATEAFF.

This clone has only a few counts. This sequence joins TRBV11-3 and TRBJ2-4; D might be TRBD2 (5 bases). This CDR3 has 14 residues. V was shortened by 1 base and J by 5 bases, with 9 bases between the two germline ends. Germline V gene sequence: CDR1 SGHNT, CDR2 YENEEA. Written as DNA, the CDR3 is TGTGCCAGCAGCTTAGCGGGTAGCGAAAACATTCAGTACTTC. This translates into CASSLAGSENIQYF.

CDR3: CASNSRTGGAGGYTF. The CDR3 coding sequence is TGTGCCAGCAACTCGAGGACAGGGGGCGCCGGTGGCTACACCTTC. V and J are TRBV6-5 and TRBJ1-2; 11 bases are shared with TRBD1. V was clipped by 7 bases and J by 7 bases; unmatched bases: 11. Germline CDR1 reads MNHEY; CDR2 reads SVGAGI. The CDR3 has 15 amino acids.

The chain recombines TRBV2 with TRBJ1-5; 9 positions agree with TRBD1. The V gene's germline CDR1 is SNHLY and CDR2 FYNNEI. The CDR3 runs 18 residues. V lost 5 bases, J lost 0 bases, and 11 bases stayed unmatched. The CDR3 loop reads CASSTPGQGHPSNQPQHF. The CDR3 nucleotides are TGTGCCAGCAGTACACCGGGACAGGGCCATCCTAGCAATCAGCCCCAGCATTTT. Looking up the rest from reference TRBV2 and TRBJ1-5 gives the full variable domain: EPEVTQTPSHQVTQMGQEVILRCVPISNHLYFYWYRQILGQKVEFLVSFYNNEISEKSEIFDDQFSVERPDGSNFTLKIRSTKLEDSAMYFCASSTPGQGHPSNQPQHFGDGTRLSIL.

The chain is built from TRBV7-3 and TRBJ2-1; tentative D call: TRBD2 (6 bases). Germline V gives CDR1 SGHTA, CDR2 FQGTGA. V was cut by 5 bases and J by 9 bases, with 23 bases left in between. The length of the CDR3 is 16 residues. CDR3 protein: CASSPQGRDLAVEQFF. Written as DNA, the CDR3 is TGTGCCAGCAGCCCTCAAGGGCGGGATCTTGCAGTTGAGCAGTTCTTC.

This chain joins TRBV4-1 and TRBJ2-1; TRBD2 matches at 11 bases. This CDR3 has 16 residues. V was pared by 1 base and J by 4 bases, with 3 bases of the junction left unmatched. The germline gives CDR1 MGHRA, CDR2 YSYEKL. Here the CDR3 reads CASSQGTSGPYNEQFF. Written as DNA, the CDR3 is TGCGCCAGCAGCCAAGGGACTAGCGGGCCGTACAATGAGCAGTTCTTC.

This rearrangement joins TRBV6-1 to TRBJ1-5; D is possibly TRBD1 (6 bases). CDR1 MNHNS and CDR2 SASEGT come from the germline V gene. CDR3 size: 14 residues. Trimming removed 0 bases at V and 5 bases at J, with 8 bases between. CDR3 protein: CASSEAQGHQPQHF. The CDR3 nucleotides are TGTGCCAGCAGTGAAGCACAGGGTCATCAGCCCCAGCATTTT.